These 23 T cell receptor beta chains were all obtained from the same sample, sequenced in a study of CD8+CD57+ T cells in acquired aplastic anemia. Sequencing involved patients with CD8+CD57+ cell expansion previously shown by flow cytometry. The study profiled TCR beta VDJ and CDR3 using genomic DNA as template. TCRdb processed the reads anew with MiXCR; each CDR3 protein has one entry. The sample yields under 200,000 distinct CDR3 sequences, 40% to 50% seen once. The sequenced material came from sorted CD4+, CD8+, or CD8+CD57+ T cells (not recorded which) from PBMCs. These receptors were obtained from a human donor with aplastic anemia.

This clonotype was seen more than once but under ten times. The CDR3 sequence is CASSTRGKNIQYF. The CDR3, as DNA: TGTGCCAGTAGTACGAGGGGCAAAAACATTCAGTACTTC. The chain joins TRBV19 to TRBJ2-4, with D perhaps being TRBD1 or TRBD2 (5 bases each). The CDR3 runs 13 residues. The V gene lost 4 bases and the J gene lost 3 bases, with 7 bases spanning the gap. Germline assignment: CDR1 LNHDA and CDR2 SQIVND (reference sequence).

A few counts support this clonotype. Given a much more abundant clone one base away, this may be a read error. The rearrangement joins TRBV9 to TRBJ2-2, with D uncertain. The CDR3 is 13 residues long. CDR1 and CDR2 (germline): SGDLS, YYNGEE. DNA for the CDR3: TGTGCCGGCAGCGTTTCCTTGGTCGGGGAGCTGTTTTTT. Residues: CAGSVSLVGELFF.

This clonotype was seen many times. The chain joins TRBV7-3 to TRBJ2-3; D perhaps matches TRBD1 (5 bases). V dropped 4 bases and J dropped 4 bases, with 15 bases sitting between them. The CDR3 is 15 residues long. Looked up from germline, CDR1 is SGHTA and CDR2 is FQGTGA. This chain's CDR3 is CASSSREVGPDTQYF. The DNA for the CDR3 is TGTGCCAGCAGCTCCCGAGAGGTGGGGCCAGATACGCAGTATTTT.

The chain has TRBV5-1 and TRBJ1-1; 7 bases agree with TRBD1. From germline, CDR1 is SGHRS and CDR2 YFSETQ. J was trimmed by 4 bases and V by 1 base; bases with no gene match: 10. The CDR3 length is 16 residues. CDR3: CASSLPQGGFPTEAFF. CDR3 DNA sequence: TGCGCCAGCAGCTTGCCGCAGGGGGGTTTTCCCACTGAAGCTTTCTTT. Drawing the rest from reference TRBV5-1 and TRBJ1-1, the complete variable domain is KAGVTQTPRYLIKTRGQQVTLSCSPISGHRSVSWYQQTPGQGLQFLFEYFSETQRNKGNFPGRFSGRQFSNSRSEMNVSTLELGDSALYLCASSLPQGGFPTEAFFGQGTRLTVV.

There are many counts of this clonotype. The V and J genes are TRBV11-3 and TRBJ1-2; 7 bases fit TRBD1. Germline lookup yields CDR1 SGHNT and CDR2 YENEEA. The CDR3 is 14 residues long. The V gene end was trimmed by 1 base and the J gene end by 5 bases; junction bases not matched to a gene: 4. CDR3 in DNA: TGTGCCAGCAGCTTAGGGGACAGTCAGTATGGCTACACCTTC. It is translated as CASSLGDSQYGYTF.

The chain is built from TRBV29-1 and TRBJ1-2; D remains ambiguous. CDR1 is SQVTM, CDR2 ANQGSEA, per germline. Trimming cost V 1 base and J 1 base, with 10 bases left between them. CDR3 length equals 14 residues. CDR3 DNA: TGCAGCGTTGAAGTATCCAGCTTTAACTATGGCTACACCTTC. Its protein is CSVEVSSFNYGYTF.

The chain has TRBV20-1 and TRBJ1-1; 9 bases map to TRBD1. Per the germline V gene, CDR1 is DFQATT and CDR2 is SNEGSKA (reference sequence). With V trimmed by 4 bases and J by 1 base, 7 bases remained unmatched. The CDR3 loop spans 15 amino acids. The CDR3 DNA reads as TGCAGTGCTACCGACATGGACAGGGGGAACACTGAAGCTTTCTTT. Its protein product is CSATDMDRGNTEAFF.

This clonotype was observed many times. CDR3 DNA sequence: TGCAGCGTTGACGGGGCGTTAAGAGGACAGATCTACGAGCAGTACTTC. It translates to CSVDGALRGQIYEQYF. This chain joins TRBV29-1 and TRBJ2-7; the D gene is possibly TRBD1 (6 bases). CDR1 and CDR2 (germline): SQVTM, ANQGSEA. The CDR3 is 16 amino acids. The V end was cut by 3 bases, the J end by 3 bases, with 21 bases between.

This clonotype has only one observation. The J gene is TRBJ2-3, the V gene TRBV19, with 13 positions matching TRBD2. CDR1 is LNHDA, CDR2 SQIVND, per germline (reference sequence). Losses at the gene ends were 6 bases for V and 2 bases for J; bases not matched to a gene: 5. This CDR3 spans 16 amino acids. This CDR3 is CASSDGLAGATDTQYF. The CDR3 DNA reads TGTGCCAGTAGCGACGGACTAGCGGGGGCCACAGATACGCAGTATTTT.

The CDR3 DNA reads TGTGCCACCAGGGAGCTAGCGGGAGGAGGCGAGCAGTACTTC. It codes for CATRELAGGGEQYF. This chain connects TRBV15 to TRBJ2-7, with 11 positions matching TRBD2. Trimming removed 6 bases from V and 6 bases from J; junction bases left unmatched: 7. Germline loops: CDR1 LNHNV, CDR2 YYDKDF (reference sequence). The CDR3 covers 14 residues.

V gene TRBV12-3 or TRBV12-4 combines with J gene TRBJ2-5; 13 nucleotides agree with TRBD2. The V gene end was trimmed by 8 bases and the J gene end by 5 bases; junction bases not matched to a gene: 11. This CDR3 region has 16 residues. CDR3: CASGEGLAGRGETQYF. Written as DNA, the CDR3 is TGTGCCAGCGGAGAGGGACTAGCGGGGCGGGGGGAGACCCAGTACTTC.

The chain's CDR3 is CSARVAGGPGEQYF. CDR3 nucleotide sequence: TGCAGTGCTAGAGTAGCGGGAGGGCCTGGCGAGCAGTACTTC. The J gene is TRBJ2-7, the V gene TRBV20-1, with 11 bases lining up with TRBD2. V dropped 1 base and J dropped 6; count of bases not matched to a gene: 5. The CDR3 covers 14 residues. The germline gives CDR1 DFQATT, CDR2 SNEGSKA (reference sequence).

This clonotype was detected ten times or more. J is TRBJ1-2 and V is TRBV25-1; 8 bases line up with TRBD1. In germline, CDR1 is MGHDK, CDR2 SYGVNS. The junction had 11 bases not matched to a gene; V was cut back by 4 bases and J by 7 bases. The length of the CDR3 is 15 residues. As DNA, the CDR3 is TGTGCCAGCAGTGCAATACAGGGGGATGGTGGTGGCTACACCTTC. This sequence encodes CASSAIQGDGGGYTF.

Only a few counts were recorded for this clonotype. The chain employs TRBV7-2 and TRBJ2-3; weak D call: TRBD1 (5 bases). V lost 5 bases, J lost 7 bases, and 10 bases lay in between. CDR1 is SGHTA, CDR2 FQGNSA, per germline. The CDR3 spans 12 residues. The CDR3 nucleotides are TGTGCCAGCAGCCCTAGACAGCATACGCAGTATTTT. It is translated as CASSPRQHTQYF.

The chain employs TRBV15 and TRBJ1-5; the D is unclear. The CDR3 is 12 amino acids. V lost 8 bases, J lost 2 bases, and 7 bases lay in between. The germline CDR1 and CDR2 sequences are LNHNV and YYDKDF (reference sequence). CDR3 loop: CATSFGNQPQHF. CDR3 nucleotide sequence: TGTGCCACCTCGTTCGGCAATCAGCCCCAGCATTTT.

This sequence joins TRBV5-1 and TRBJ2-7; D might be TRBD1 (5 bases). This CDR3 is built from 14 residues. Germline CDR1 is SGHRS and CDR2 is YFSETQ. V was shortened by 0 bases and J by 6 bases, with 13 bases between the two germline ends. In DNA form, the CDR3 reads TGCGCCAGCAGCTTGGGACAGTCCAAAGTCGAGCAGTACTTC. Encoded protein: CASSLGQSKVEQYF.

The chain joins TRBV10-1 to TRBJ2-5, with D perhaps matching TRBD1 (6 bases). Germline CDR1 and CDR2: WNHNN and SYGVQD (reference sequence). The length of the CDR3 is 13 residues. V lost 4 bases and J 4 bases, leaving 10 bases between the germline ends. CDR3: CASSASGAETQYF. The CDR3, as DNA: TGCGCCAGCAGTGCATCAGGGGCAGAGACCCAGTACTTC.

This clonotype was seen many times. The CDR3 nucleotides are TGCGCCAGCAGCTTGGAAGGGACCACAGATACGCAGTATTTT. As protein: CASSLEGTTDTQYF. This chain links TRBV5-1 with TRBJ2-3; D tentatively reads TRBD1 or TRBD2 (5 bases each). The CDR3 runs to 14 residues. The V and J ends lost 0 bases and 2 bases respectively, with 7 bases between them. Germline V gene data show CDR1 as SGHRS and CDR2 as YFSETQ.

This clonotype was counted a few times. The chain employs TRBV12-5 and TRBJ2-1; D gene ambiguous. This CDR3 has 13 amino acids. Germline V gives CDR1 LGHNT, CDR2 FRNRAP. Trimming left V 5 bases short and J 3 bases short, with 8 bases between. The CDR3 DNA is TGTGCTAGTGGTCCGCGATTCTACAATGAGCAGTTCTTC. It is translated as CASGPRFYNEQFF.

The rearrangement uses TRBV24-1 and TRBJ2-3; D may be TRBD1 (5 bases). This CDR3 region has 13 residues. V lost 4 bases, J lost 5 bases, and 9 bases lay in between. Germline V gene data show CDR1 as KGHDR and CDR2 as SFDVKD. CDR3 in DNA: TGTGCCACCAGTGAGTACACAGGAGATACGCAGTATTTT. Translated, it gives CATSEYTGDTQYF.

This clonotype was counted ten times or more. The V call is TRBV6-6, the J call TRBJ2-7; TRBD2 aligns across 8 bases. Trimming at V came to 0 bases and at J to 0 bases, leaving 4 bases not matched to a gene. The CDR3 totals 16 residues. The germline gives CDR1 MNHNY, CDR2 SVGAGI (reference sequence). CDR3 sequence reads: CASSYSGLAGSYEQYF. The CDR3, as DNA: TGTGCCAGCAGTTACTCAGGCCTAGCGGGCTCCTACGAGCAGTACTTC.

This clonotype was observed many times. This chain connects TRBV24-1 to TRBJ2-2; D is unresolved. CDR1 and CDR2 from the germline V gene are KGHDR and SFDVKD. Trimming pared 3 bases from V and 5 bases from J, leaving 12 bases between. The CDR3 extends over 15 amino acids. For the CDR3, the DNA is TGTGCCACCAGTGATGCTTTAGACGGGACCGGGGAGCTGTTTTTT. This translates into CATSDALDGTGELFF.

Comment on this clonotype: A much larger clone sits a single nucleotide away, making a read error possible. The chain links TRBV5-1 to TRBJ1-2; no definite D call. V was trimmed by 4 bases and J by 5 bases, leaving 9 bases between them. The length of the CDR3 is 12 residues. The germline CDR1 and CDR2 sequences are SGHRS and YFSETQ. The CDR3 coding sequence is TGCGCCAGCAGCACAGATCGTTATGGCTACACCTTC. Amino acids: CASSTDRYGYTF.